This T cell receptor (beta chain) was captured in a study of cytomegalovirus exposure and HLA in healthy donors. The primer mix had 60 Vbeta and 13 Jbeta primers. Sequencing used immunoSEQ multiplex PCR; TCRdb keeps in-frame clones, though not all of them. This table has approximately 220,000 clones, about 74% appearing once. CDR1 is SGHTA, CDR2 FQGTGA, per germline. There are 17 residues in the CDR3. V lost 2 bases, J lost 6 bases, and 12 bases stayed unmatched. Nominal health characterized the donors when sampled, though unrecorded immune exposures were likely. Specimen: PBMCs. The clonotype originates from a woman aged 30 to 39 in good health and CMV-seronegative. V and J are TRBV7-3 and TRBJ1-1, with 10 bases identical to TRBD1. Here the CDR3 reads CASSLSPGGQGLSEAFF. The CDR3 DNA sequence: TGTGCCAGCAGCTTATCCCCCGGGGGACAGGGGCTTTCTGAAGCTTTCTTT.